The text below deals with one T cell receptor (beta chain). This clone's antigen is unknown. Base-call qualities are not available, and no considerably larger clone is one nucleotide away. The data derive from a study of T-cell memory formation after mild COVID-19 (dated by TCRdb to about 2021). A note on the overall study: TCR sequence clusters from the two donors were found to be largely donor specific. In two donors, T-cell clones that expanded and contracted after mild COVID-19 were followed by sequencing TCRalpha and TCRbeta repertoires longitudinally. The cohort was made up of two young adult volunteers, one female and one male, who were previously healthy.

The sequencer listed for this sample is Illumina NovaSeq 6000. Using 5'RACE with constant-segment primers, TCRalpha and TCRbeta cDNA libraries were constructed, with sample barcodes and unique molecular identifiers added in the process. RNA was extracted from every sample with Trizol reagent. Amplification of the libraries took two PCR steps, and the second step added a second sample barcode plus Illumina TruSeq adapters. Sequencing of the libraries was done on an Illumina NovaSeq, producing 2 x 150 bp paired-end reads. The study's processing was this. With migec v1.2.7, reads were demultiplexed and then collapsed into UMI-guided consensus sequences. Using mixcr v2.1.11, the UMI consensuses were aligned to TRA and TRB V and J templates and assembled into clonotypes. Clonotypes were classified as expanded or contracted when called significant by both edgeR and NoisET, with noise models trained on biological replicates. For edgeR calls, the thresholds were a false discovery rate-adjusted p below 0.01 and a log2 fold-change of 1. As an exploratory analysis of dynamics, PCA with hierarchical clustering was applied to max-normalized trajectories of the 1000 most abundant clonotypes. Each responding clone was given a CD4 or CD8 phenotype based on the CD4+ and CD8+ repertoires, which had been sequenced separately. TCRdb took the public reads, trimmed them with fastp at Q25, ran MiXCR for clone calling and kept in-frame beta chains. Every distinct CDR3 protein forms one entry, paired with its most common genes and DNA. Here the V and J calls rest on TCRdb's processing, not on the authors' analysis. A total of some 150,000 distinct CDR3 sequences appear in this sample, roughly 21% of them only once. In total, the top ten clones hold approximately 2.3% of the sample.

PBMCs were isolated by Ficoll-Paque density gradient centrifugation. Overall study outcomes, separate from this receptor: From day 15 to 85, contracting clones showed balanced CD4/CD8 phenotypes, whereas a second wave of clones that expanded from day 15 to 37 leaned towards CD4+. Contracting CD4+ clones turned up mainly in the CM and EM memory subsets, whereas EMRA was where CD8+ clones were enriched. Only a couple of mild cases were covered by the study, and larger cohorts that include severe cases with pre-infection samples were considered necessary. The detection of some responding clones in pre-infection memory suggests that pre-existing cross-reactive memory T cells joined the SARS-CoV-2 response. The second-wave clones that peaked on day 37 were not confirmed to be SARS-CoV-2 specific.

In the germline V gene (reference sequence), CDR1 corresponds to GTSNPN and CDR2 to SVGIG. The V end loses 6 bases and the J end loses 4 bases, and a stretch of 12 bases separates them. Its CDR3 holds 13 amino acids, cysteine through phenylalanine. The sequence is cut down to CDR3 DNA, 39 bases in frame from base 1. This TCR came from an adult woman who had mild COVID-19 (a few samples of this study predate the infection). The sample titles of this study are shuffled in the database, so cell type and time point are left out; the donor was told from shared clones. The chain is assembled from TRBV30 and TRBJ1-4; matching of 6 bases hints at TRBD1 as the D gene. The sequencing sample was made of PBMCs or a T cell subset sorted from them (not recorded which). The encoded CDR3 is CACFTGYNEKLFF. The nucleotides read TGTGCCTGCTTTACAGGGTATAATGAAAAACTGTTTTTT.